This section outlines one TCR beta chain sequence together with its context. Antigen specificity is unknown. Sequenced by immunoSEQ multiplex PCR; TCRdb stores in-frame clones only, minus some. Of 150,000 to 200,000 clones listed, approximately 91% are singletons. This record comes from a study of T cell responses to AZD1222 COVID-19 vaccine. The study, taken as a whole, reports: Repertoire sampling occurred only after the peak T cell response.

Trimming took 7 bases from V and 0 from J, leaving 9 bases between them. The CDR3 loop spans 13 amino acids. Germline values: CDR1 LNHDA, CDR2 SQIVND (reference sequence). The sequence came from an adult in good health. The rearrangement joins TRBV19 to TRBJ1-1, with a possible D match to TRBD1 (5 bases). The source material was peripheral blood, sampled on day 0 of AZD1222 vaccination. CDR3 in amino acids: CASNTGMNTEAFF. The DNA for the CDR3 is TGTGCCAGTAATACAGGTATGAACACTGAAGCTTTCTTT.